This T cell receptor beta chain came from a study of early T cells in non-severe SARS-CoV-2 infection. TCRdb independently ran MiXCR on the 5' RACE reads; one entry per CDR3 protein. This sample yields over 45,000 distinct CDR3 sequences, of which around 6.6% are seen a single time; roughly 6% belongs to the top ten. This clonotype was sampled from an adult who was a healthcare worker with PCR-confirmed SARS-CoV-2 infection or an uninfected control (not recorded which). The sample consisted of whole blood, taken at baseline.

DNA for the CDR3: TGTGCCAGCAGCTTAGTCTACGCCGGGACAGTGAATCAGCCCCAGCATTTT. Encoded protein: CASSLVYAGTVNQPQHF. The chain joins TRBV7-2 to TRBJ1-5, with 7 bases identical to TRBD1. Germline CDR1 reads SGHTA; CDR2 reads FQGNSA. With 1 base clipped from V and 4 bases from J, the junction kept 10 bases outside the gene matches. The CDR3 is 17 amino acids.